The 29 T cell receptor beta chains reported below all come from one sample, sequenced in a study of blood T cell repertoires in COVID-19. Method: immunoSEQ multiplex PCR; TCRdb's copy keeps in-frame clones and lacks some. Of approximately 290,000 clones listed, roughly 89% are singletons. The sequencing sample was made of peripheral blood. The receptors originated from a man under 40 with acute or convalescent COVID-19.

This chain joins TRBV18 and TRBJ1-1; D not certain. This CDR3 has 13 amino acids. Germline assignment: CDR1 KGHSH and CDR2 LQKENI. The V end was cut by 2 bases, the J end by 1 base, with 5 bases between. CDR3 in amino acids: CASSPGRNTEAFF. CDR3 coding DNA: TGTGCCAGCTCACCAGGCCGGAACACTGAAGCTTTCTTT.

The CDR3: CASSPGQPTVNSPLHF. CDR3 DNA sequence: TGTGCCAGCAGCCCGGGACAGCCAACCGTTAATTCACCCCTCCACTTT. The chain employs TRBV5-4 and TRBJ1-6, with TRBD1 identical over 7 bases. CDR3 length: 16 residues. Trimming cost V 4 bases and J 6 bases; bases outside gene matches: 10. CDR1 and CDR2 from the germline V gene are SGHNT and YYREEE (reference sequence).

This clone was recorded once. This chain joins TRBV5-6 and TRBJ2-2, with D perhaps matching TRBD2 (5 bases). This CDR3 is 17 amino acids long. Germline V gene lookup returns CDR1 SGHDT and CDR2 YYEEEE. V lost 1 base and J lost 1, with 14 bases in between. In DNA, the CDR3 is TGTGCCAGCAGCTTGCGCGTCCTAGCTCGGAACACCGGGGAGCTGTTTTTT. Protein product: CASSLRVLARNTGELFF.

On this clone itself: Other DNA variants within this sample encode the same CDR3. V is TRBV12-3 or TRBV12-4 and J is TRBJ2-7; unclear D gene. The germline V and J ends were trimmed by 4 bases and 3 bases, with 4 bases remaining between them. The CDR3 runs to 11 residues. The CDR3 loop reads CASSSYYEQYF. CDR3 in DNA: TGTGCCAGCAGTTCTTACTACGAGCAGTACTTC.

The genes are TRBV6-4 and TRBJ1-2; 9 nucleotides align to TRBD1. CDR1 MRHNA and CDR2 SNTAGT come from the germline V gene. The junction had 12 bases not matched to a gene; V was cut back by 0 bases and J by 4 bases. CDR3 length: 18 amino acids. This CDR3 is CASSDSYSWDRVIYGYTF. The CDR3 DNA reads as TGTGCCAGCAGTGACTCGTATTCTTGGGACAGGGTCATCTATGGCTACACCTTC.

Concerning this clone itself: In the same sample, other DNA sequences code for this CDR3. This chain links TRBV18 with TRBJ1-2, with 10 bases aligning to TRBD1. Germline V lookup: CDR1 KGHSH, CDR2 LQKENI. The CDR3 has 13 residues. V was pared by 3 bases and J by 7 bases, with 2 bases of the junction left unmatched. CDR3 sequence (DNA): TGTGCCAGCTCACCGGGACAGGGGACTGGCTACACCTTC. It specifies CASSPGQGTGYTF.

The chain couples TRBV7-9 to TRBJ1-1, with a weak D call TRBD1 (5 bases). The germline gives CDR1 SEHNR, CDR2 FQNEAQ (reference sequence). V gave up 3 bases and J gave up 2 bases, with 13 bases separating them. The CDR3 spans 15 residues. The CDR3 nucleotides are TGTGCCAGCAGCTTTGGGCAGGGTAAAAACACTGAAGCTTTCTTT. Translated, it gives CASSFGQGKNTEAFF.

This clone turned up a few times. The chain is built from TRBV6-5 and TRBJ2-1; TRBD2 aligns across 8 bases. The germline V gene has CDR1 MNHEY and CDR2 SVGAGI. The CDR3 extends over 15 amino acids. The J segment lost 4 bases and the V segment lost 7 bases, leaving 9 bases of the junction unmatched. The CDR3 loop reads CASTSGSGPYNEQFF. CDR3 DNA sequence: TGTGCCAGCACTAGCGGGTCCGGGCCATACAATGAGCAGTTCTTC.

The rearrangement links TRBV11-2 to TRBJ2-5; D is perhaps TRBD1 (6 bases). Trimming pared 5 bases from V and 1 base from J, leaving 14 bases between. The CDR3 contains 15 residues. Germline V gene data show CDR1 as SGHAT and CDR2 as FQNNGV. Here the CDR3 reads CASSPTGGLQETQYF. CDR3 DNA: TGTGCCAGCAGCCCCACTGGGGGCCTCCAAGAGACCCAGTACTTC.

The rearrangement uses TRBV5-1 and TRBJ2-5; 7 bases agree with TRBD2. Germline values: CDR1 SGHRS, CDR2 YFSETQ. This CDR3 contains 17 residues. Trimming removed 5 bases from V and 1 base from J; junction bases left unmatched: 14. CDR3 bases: TGCGCCAGCAGTGCGCGGGGCGGGAGCCTCCTCCAAGAGACCCAGTACTTC. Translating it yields CASSARGGSLLQETQYF.

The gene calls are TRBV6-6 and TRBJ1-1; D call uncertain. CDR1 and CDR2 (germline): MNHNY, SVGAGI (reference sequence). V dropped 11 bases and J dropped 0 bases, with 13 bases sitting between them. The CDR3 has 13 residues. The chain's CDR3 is CAALGALNTEAFF. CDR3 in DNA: TGTGCCGCCCTGGGAGCCCTGAACACTGAAGCTTTCTTT.

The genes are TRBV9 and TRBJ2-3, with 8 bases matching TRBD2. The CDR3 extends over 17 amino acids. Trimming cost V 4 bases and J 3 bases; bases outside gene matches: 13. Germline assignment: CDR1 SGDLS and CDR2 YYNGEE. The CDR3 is CASSPTWTSSGTDTQYF. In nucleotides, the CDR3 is TGTGCCAGCAGCCCGACGTGGACTAGCTCGGGGACAGATACGCAGTATTTT.

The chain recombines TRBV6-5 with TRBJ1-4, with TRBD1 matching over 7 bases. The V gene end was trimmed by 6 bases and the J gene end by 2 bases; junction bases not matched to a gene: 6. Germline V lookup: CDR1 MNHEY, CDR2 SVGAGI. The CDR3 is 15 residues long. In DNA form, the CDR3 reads TGTGCCAGCAGCTCGACAGGGCTGACTAATGAAAAACTGTTTTTT. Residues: CASSSTGLTNEKLFF.

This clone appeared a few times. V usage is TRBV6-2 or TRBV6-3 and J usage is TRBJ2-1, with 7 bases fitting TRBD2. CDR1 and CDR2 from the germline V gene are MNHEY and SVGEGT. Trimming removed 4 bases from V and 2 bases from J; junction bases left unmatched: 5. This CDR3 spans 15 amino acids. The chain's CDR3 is CASSSAGLTYNEQFF. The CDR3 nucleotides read TGTGCCAGCAGTTCAGCGGGACTTACCTACAATGAGCAGTTCTTC.

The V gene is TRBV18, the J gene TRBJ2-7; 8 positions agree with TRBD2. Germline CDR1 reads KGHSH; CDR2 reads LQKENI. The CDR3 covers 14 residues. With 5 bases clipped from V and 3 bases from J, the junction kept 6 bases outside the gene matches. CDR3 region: CASSSLAEDYEQYF. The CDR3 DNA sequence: TGTGCCAGCTCATCACTAGCGGAAGACTACGAGCAGTACTTC.

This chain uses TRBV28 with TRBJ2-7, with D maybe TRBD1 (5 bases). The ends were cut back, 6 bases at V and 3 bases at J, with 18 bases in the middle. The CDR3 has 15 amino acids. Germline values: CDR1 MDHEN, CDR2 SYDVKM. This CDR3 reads CASSLGYRINYEQYF. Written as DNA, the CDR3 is TGTGCCAGCAGCCTTGGGTACAGGATTAACTACGAGCAGTACTTC.

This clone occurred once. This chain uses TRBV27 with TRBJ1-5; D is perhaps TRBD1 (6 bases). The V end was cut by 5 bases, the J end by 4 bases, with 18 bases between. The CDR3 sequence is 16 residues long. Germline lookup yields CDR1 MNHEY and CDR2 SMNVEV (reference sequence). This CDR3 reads CASSPSQGRPNQPQHF. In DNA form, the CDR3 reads TGTGCCAGCAGTCCGTCACAGGGAAGGCCTAATCAGCCCCAGCATTTT.

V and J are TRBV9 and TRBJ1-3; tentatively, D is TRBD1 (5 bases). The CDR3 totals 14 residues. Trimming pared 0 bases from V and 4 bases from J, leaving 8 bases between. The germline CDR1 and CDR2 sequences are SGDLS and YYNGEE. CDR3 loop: CASSVAGFGNTIYF. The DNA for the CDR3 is TGTGCCAGCAGCGTAGCAGGGTTCGGAAACACCATATATTTT.

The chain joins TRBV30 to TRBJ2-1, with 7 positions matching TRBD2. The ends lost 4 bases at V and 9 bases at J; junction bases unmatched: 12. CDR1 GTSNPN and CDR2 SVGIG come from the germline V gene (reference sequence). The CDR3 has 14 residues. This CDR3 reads CAWNNGLEDSEQFF. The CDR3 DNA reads TGTGCCTGGAACAACGGACTAGAAGATAGTGAGCAGTTCTTC. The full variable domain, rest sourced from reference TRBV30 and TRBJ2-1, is SQTIHQWPATLVQPVGSPLSLECTVEGTSNPNLYWYRQAAGRGLQLLFYSVGIGQISSEVPQNLSASRPQDRQFILSSKKLLLSDSGFYLCAWNNGLEDSEQFFGPGTRLTVL.

Here the CDR3 reads CAWSPGVKQPQHF. Here the CDR3 DNA reads TGTGCCTGGAGTCCAGGGGTAAAGCAGCCCCAGCATTTT. The chain has TRBV30 and TRBJ1-5, with TRBD1 as a possible D gene (6 bases). The CDR3 sequence is 13 residues long. Trimming shortened V by 2 bases and J by 7 bases, and 12 bases separated the two germline ends. The germline V gene encodes CDR1 GTSNPN and CDR2 SVGIG (reference sequence).

CDR3 bases: TGTGCCAGCTCGCGCTCACAGGGGACTAATGAAAAACTGTTTTTT. Its protein is CASSRSQGTNEKLFF. The chain uses TRBV18 and TRBJ1-4; TRBD1 agrees at 7 bases. Germline V gene lookup returns CDR1 KGHSH and CDR2 LQKENI. This CDR3 contains 15 residues. J gave up 2 bases and V 6 bases, and 6 bases lay outside the gene matches.

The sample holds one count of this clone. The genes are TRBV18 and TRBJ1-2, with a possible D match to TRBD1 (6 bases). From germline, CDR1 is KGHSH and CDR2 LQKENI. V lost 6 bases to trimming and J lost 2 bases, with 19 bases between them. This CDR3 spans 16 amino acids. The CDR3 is CASSSEQGSLNYGYTF. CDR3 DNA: TGTGCCAGCTCCTCCGAACAGGGTTCCCTAAACTATGGCTACACCTTC. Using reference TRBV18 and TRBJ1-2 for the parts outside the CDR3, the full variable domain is NAGVMQNPRHLVRRRGQEARLRCSPMKGHSHVYWYRQLPEEGLKFMVYLQKENIIDESGMPKERFSAEFPKEGPSILRIQQVVRGDSAAYFCASSSEQGSLNYGYTFGSGTRLTVV.

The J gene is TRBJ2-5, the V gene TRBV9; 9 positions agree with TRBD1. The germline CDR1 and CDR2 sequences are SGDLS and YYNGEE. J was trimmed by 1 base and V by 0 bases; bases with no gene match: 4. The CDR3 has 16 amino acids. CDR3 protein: CASSVGDRAFQETQYF. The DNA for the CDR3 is TGTGCCAGCAGCGTAGGGGACAGGGCGTTCCAAGAGACCCAGTACTTC.

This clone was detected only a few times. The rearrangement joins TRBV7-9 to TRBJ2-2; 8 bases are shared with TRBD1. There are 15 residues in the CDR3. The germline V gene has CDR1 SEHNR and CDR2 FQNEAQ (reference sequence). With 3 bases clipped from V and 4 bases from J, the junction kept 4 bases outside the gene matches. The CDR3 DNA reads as TGTGCCAGCAGCTTTTTGACAGGGGTCACCGGGGAGCTGTTTTTT. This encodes CASSFLTGVTGELFF.

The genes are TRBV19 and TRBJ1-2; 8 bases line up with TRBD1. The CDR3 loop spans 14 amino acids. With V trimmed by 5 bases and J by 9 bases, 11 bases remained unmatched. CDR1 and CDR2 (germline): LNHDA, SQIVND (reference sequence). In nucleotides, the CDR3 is TGTGCCAGTAGTCTCTTGACAGGGGCCCATAGCTACACCTTC. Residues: CASSLLTGAHSYTF.

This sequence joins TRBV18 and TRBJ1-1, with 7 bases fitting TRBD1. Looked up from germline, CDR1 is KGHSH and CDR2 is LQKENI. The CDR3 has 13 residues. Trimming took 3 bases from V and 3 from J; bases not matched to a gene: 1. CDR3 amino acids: CASSPGQHTEAFF. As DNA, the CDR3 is TGTGCCAGCTCACCGGGACAGCACACTGAAGCTTTCTTT. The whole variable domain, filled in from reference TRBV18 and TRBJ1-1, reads NAGVMQNPRHLVRRRGQEARLRCSPMKGHSHVYWYRQLPEEGLKFMVYLQKENIIDESGMPKERFSAEFPKEGPSILRIQQVVRGDSAAYFCASSPGQHTEAFFGQGTRLTVV.

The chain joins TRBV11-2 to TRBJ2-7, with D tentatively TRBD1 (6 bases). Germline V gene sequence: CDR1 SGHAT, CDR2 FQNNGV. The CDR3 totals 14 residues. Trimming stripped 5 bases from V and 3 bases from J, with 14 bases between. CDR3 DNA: TGTGCCAGCAGCCGCGCCGGGACACTCTACGAGCAGTACTTC. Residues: CASSRAGTLYEQYF.

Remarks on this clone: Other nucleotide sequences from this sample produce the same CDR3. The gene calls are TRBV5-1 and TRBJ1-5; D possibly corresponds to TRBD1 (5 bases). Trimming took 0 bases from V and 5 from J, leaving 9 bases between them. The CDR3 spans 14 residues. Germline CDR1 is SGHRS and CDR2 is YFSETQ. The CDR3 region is CASSLGQGDQPQHF. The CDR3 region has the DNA TGCGCCAGCAGCTTGGGGCAGGGCGATCAGCCCCAGCATTTT.

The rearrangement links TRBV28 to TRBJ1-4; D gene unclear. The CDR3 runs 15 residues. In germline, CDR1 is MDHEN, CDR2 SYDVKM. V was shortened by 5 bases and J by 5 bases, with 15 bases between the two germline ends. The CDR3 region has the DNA TGTGCCAGCAGTACCCGACCGGGATCCAATGAAAAACTGTTTTTT. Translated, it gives CASSTRPGSNEKLFF.